These 24 T cell receptor beta chains originate from one sample sequenced in a study of identical twins. Each CDR3 protein gets one entry after TCRdb re-called the 5' RACE reads with MiXCR. The sample contains some 440,000 distinct CDR3 sequences, 20% to 25% of which appear only once. The same sample was also studied in work on T cells expressing NK-cell markers.

The sequencing input was CD4+ T cells sorted from blood. These receptors originate from a young woman in good health.

The J gene is TRBJ2-3, the V gene TRBV7-3, with 8 bases lining up with TRBD2. From germline, CDR1 is SGHTA and CDR2 FQGTGA. This CDR3 is 15 amino acids long. The J segment lost 0 bases and the V segment lost 4 bases, leaving 3 bases of the junction unmatched. The CDR3 sequence: CASSSRGGSTDTQYF. Written as DNA, the CDR3 is TGTGCCAGCAGCTCCCGGGGGGGGAGCACAGATACGCAGTATTTT.

The chain links TRBV28 to TRBJ2-7; D gene uncertain. This CDR3 is built from 12 residues. In germline, CDR1 is MDHEN, CDR2 SYDVKM. V was clipped by 6 bases and J by 2 bases, with 8 bases between them. For the CDR3, the DNA is TGTGCCAGCAGCCGACTCACCTACGAGCAGTACTTC. This encodes CASSRLTYEQYF.

This rearrangement joins TRBV29-1 to TRBJ1-2; D is uncertain. The V end lost 4 bases, the J end lost 1 base, and 10 bases lay between the germline ends. This CDR3 comprises 13 residues. Looked up from germline, CDR1 is SQVTM and CDR2 is ANQGSEA. CDR3: CSVVTAINYGYTF. For the CDR3, the DNA is TGCAGCGTTGTTACCGCGATTAACTATGGCTACACCTTC.

The chain joins TRBV11-3 to TRBJ2-3; D is perhaps TRBD2 (6 bases). CDR1 is SGHNT and CDR2 is YENEEA in the germline V gene. This CDR3 region has 15 residues. Trimming removed 5 bases at V and 8 bases at J, with 20 bases between. The CDR3 bases are TGTGCCAGCAGCCCCCCCTCGGGACTCCAGGTTACGCAGTATTTT. Protein sequence: CASSPPSGLQVTQYF.

The chain recombines TRBV12-3 or TRBV12-4 with TRBJ2-7, with D unclear. V was cut by 3 bases and J by 2 bases, with 8 bases left in between. The CDR3 runs to 13 residues. CDR3 sequence reads: CASSFSAPYEQYF. Here the CDR3 DNA reads TGTGCCAGCAGTTTTTCAGCCCCCTACGAGCAGTACTTC.

This chain uses TRBV20-1 with TRBJ2-1; unclear D gene. V lost 3 bases, J lost 1 base, and 10 bases lay in between. The CDR3 sequence is 14 residues long. In germline, CDR1 is DFQATT, CDR2 SNEGSKA (reference sequence). The CDR3, as DNA: TGCAGTGCTAGCAAAGCAGATTCCTACAATGAGCAGTTCTTC. Residues: CSASKADSYNEQFF.

The chain has TRBV5-5 and TRBJ2-5; D unclear. This CDR3 has 13 amino acids. From germline, CDR1 is SGHKS and CDR2 YYEKEE (reference sequence). V lost 3 bases and J lost 3, with 9 bases in between. CDR3 in amino acids: CASSSGHKETQYF. The CDR3 DNA reads TGTGCCAGCAGCTCGGGCCATAAAGAGACCCAGTACTTC.

The V call is TRBV4-2, the J call TRBJ2-1; 8 nucleotides agree with TRBD2. Germline V gene lookup returns CDR1 LGHNA and CDR2 YNFKEQ. Losses at the gene ends were 1 base for V and 7 bases for J; bases not matched to a gene: 18. This CDR3 has 19 amino acids. The CDR3 DNA follows: TGTGCCAGCAGCCAAGGGTGGGGACTAGTCCAGAGCAGGGGAAATGAGCAGTTCTTC. Its translation is CASSQGWGLVQSRGNEQFF.

This clonotype was seen only a few times. This chain uses TRBV27 with TRBJ2-7, with D perhaps matching TRBD1 (6 bases). The CDR3 consists of 14 residues. Trimming cost V 6 bases and J 0 bases, with 12 bases left between them. CDR1 and CDR2 (germline): MNHEY, SMNVEV (reference sequence). CDR3 coding DNA: TGTGCCAGCAGACCGGGACAAGTCTCCTACGAGCAGTACTTC. Its translation is CASRPGQVSYEQYF.

This chain connects TRBV5-6 to TRBJ1-1; the D gene is possibly TRBD1 (6 bases). This CDR3 region has 15 residues. CDR1 and CDR2 (germline): SGHDT, YYEEEE. V dropped 4 bases and J dropped 0 bases, with 13 bases sitting between them. The CDR3 DNA reads TGTGCCAGCAGCCTTACAGGGTTTCTGAACACTGAAGCTTTCTTT. Translation gives CASSLTGFLNTEAFF.

This clonotype showed up just a few times. The V and J genes are TRBV7-2 and TRBJ2-7; 10 nucleotides line up with TRBD2. The V gene's germline CDR1 is SGHTA and CDR2 FQGNSA. The CDR3 covers 16 residues. V lost 1 base and J lost 2; bases outside the gene matches: 5. The CDR3 nucleotides are TGTGCCAGCAGCTTAGTAGGGACTAGCGCCACCTACGAGCAGTACTTC. Translation: CASSLVGTSATYEQYF. Together with reference TRBV7-2 and TRBJ2-7, the CDR3 gives the full variable domain: GAGVSQSPSNKVTEKGKDVELRCDPISGHTALYWYRQSLGQGLEFLIYFQGNSAPDKSGLPSDRFSAERTGGSVSTLTIQRTQQEDSAVYLCASSLVGTSATYEQYFGPGTRLTVT.

The V call is TRBV20-1, the J call TRBJ2-7, with D possibly being TRBD2 (5 bases). Looked up from germline, CDR1 is DFQATT and CDR2 is SNEGSKA (reference sequence). This CDR3 has 13 amino acids. V was trimmed by 4 bases and J by 6 bases, leaving 16 bases between them. The CDR3 DNA is TGCAGTGCTACAGCCAGCATTGAGGGCGAGCAGTACTTC. The encoded protein is CSATASIEGEQYF.

CDR3 amino acids: CASRSGRVRGYTF. Written as DNA, the CDR3 is TGTGCCAGCAGATCGGGACGGGTAAGAGGCTACACCTTC. The chain has TRBV6-2 or TRBV6-3 and TRBJ1-2; D is perhaps TRBD1 (5 bases). The CDR3 has 13 residues. V was trimmed by 6 bases and J by 8 bases, leaving 16 bases between them. Germline V gene data show CDR1 as MNHEY and CDR2 as SVGEGT.

This chain links TRBV3-1 with TRBJ1-2; D gene unclear. CDR3 length: 12 amino acids. The germline V and J ends were trimmed by 3 bases and 8 bases, with 10 bases remaining between them. The germline CDR1 and CDR2 sequences are LGHDT and YNNKEL (reference sequence). CDR3 nucleotide sequence: TGTGCCAGCAGCCAGGTACAAGGCGGCTACACCTTC. Residues: CASSQVQGGYTF.

V usage is TRBV6-5 and J usage is TRBJ2-1; TRBD2 matches 8 bases. V lost 2 bases and J lost 9; bases outside the gene matches: 9. Germline V lookup: CDR1 MNHEY, CDR2 SVGAGI. CDR3 size: 15 residues. Here the CDR3 DNA reads TGTGCCAGCAGTTACGATCCAGCGGGGGCGCGTGAGCAGTTCTTC. This sequence encodes CASSYDPAGAREQFF.

This clonotype has a handful of counts. The genes are TRBV5-1 and TRBJ2-1, with D possibly TRBD2 on 6 matching bases. This CDR3 is built from 13 residues. Trimming took off 1 base at V and 10 bases at J, with 12 bases between the two ends. Germline-derived CDR1 and CDR2 are SGHRS and YFSETQ. The CDR3 loop is CASSLLGGGEQFF. The CDR3 nucleotides are TGCGCCAGCAGCTTGTTGGGGGGAGGCGAGCAGTTCTTC.

This clonotype was detected a few times. The V gene is TRBV5-1, the J gene TRBJ2-7, with D perhaps matching TRBD2 (5 bases). Per the germline V gene, CDR1 is SGHRS and CDR2 is YFSETQ. This CDR3 has 15 amino acids. The V and J ends lost 4 bases and 0 bases respectively, with 14 bases between them. As DNA, the CDR3 is TGCGCCAGCAGCCCGGGGATCCCAAACTCCTACGAGCAGTACTTC. Protein: CASSPGIPNSYEQYF.

This chain joins TRBV12-3 or TRBV12-4 and TRBJ2-7; maybe TRBD1 (6 bases). Trimming took 2 bases from V and 3 from J, leaving 11 bases between them. CDR3 size: 14 residues. The CDR3 reads CASSLLGHRYEQYF. The CDR3 DNA reads as TGTGCCAGCAGTTTATTGGGACACCGCTACGAGCAGTACTTC.

The chain links TRBV29-1 to TRBJ1-2; 9 nucleotides line up with TRBD1. CDR3 length equals 16 residues. The germline CDR1 and CDR2 sequences are SQVTM and ANQGSEA. Trimming at V came to 4 bases and at J to 7 bases, leaving 16 bases not matched to a gene. The CDR3, as DNA: TGCAGCGTTGGAAACCTTGCGACAGGGGGATTAGGTGGCTACACCTTC. Protein: CSVGNLATGGLGGYTF.

The chain links TRBV20-1 to TRBJ2-5, with a tentative D call TRBD1 (6 bases). The CDR3 spans 15 residues. The V gene's germline CDR1 is DFQATT and CDR2 SNEGSKA (reference sequence). Trimming took 1 base from V and 5 from J, leaving 17 bases between them. As DNA, the CDR3 is TGCAGTGCTAGAGCTTCGGCCAGGGGCGCGGAGACCCAGTACTTC. Its translation: CSARASARGAETQYF.

This clonotype was detected a few times. V is TRBV5-1 and J is TRBJ2-7; 8 bases map to TRBD2. Losses at the gene ends were 2 bases for V and 2 bases for J; bases not matched to a gene: 3. CDR1 SGHRS and CDR2 YFSETQ come from the germline V gene. The CDR3 is made up of 14 amino acids. The CDR3 is CASSFTSGTYEQYF. The CDR3 nucleotides are TGCGCCAGCAGCTTTACTAGCGGAACCTACGAGCAGTACTTC.

The chain carries TRBV3-1 and TRBJ2-7; the match to TRBD1 covers 9 bases. The CDR3 is 14 residues long. V lost 5 bases and J lost 7; bases outside the gene matches: 9. Germline V gives CDR1 LGHDT, CDR2 YNNKEL (reference sequence). The CDR3, as DNA: TGTGCCAGCAGCAACCCGGGACAGGGATGGGAGCAGTACTTC. Translation: CASSNPGQGWEQYF.

At least ten counts were recorded for this clonotype. This chain links TRBV7-2 with TRBJ1-1; 7 bases match TRBD1. From germline, CDR1 is SGHTA and CDR2 FQGNSA. The CDR3 consists of 15 residues. V shed 1 base, J shed 6 bases, and the junction held 8 bases outside the gene matches. CDR3 sequence reads: CASSLEQAGGAEAFF. CDR3 sequence (DNA): TGTGCCAGCAGCTTAGAGCAGGCAGGGGGGGCTGAAGCTTTCTTT.

The rearrangement joins TRBV10-3 to TRBJ1-1; 10 positions agree with TRBD1. The CDR3 totals 14 residues. The germline V gene encodes CDR1 ENHRY and CDR2 SYGVKD. V shed 3 bases, J shed 12 bases, and the junction held 10 bases outside the gene matches. CDR3 nucleotide sequence: TGTGCCATCAGTGACCCGGGACAGGGGTTTAGATCTTTCTTT. Translation gives CAISDPGQGFRSFF.